The clone carrying this TCR beta chain was picked up a small number of times. Germline CDR1 reads GTSNPN; CDR2 reads SVGIG (reference sequence). Trimming removed 4 bases from V and 8 bases from J, with 15 bases in between. This CDR3 comprises 13 residues. The data belong to a study of beta chain features in type 1 diabetes. Investigators reverse transcribed all isolated RNA, so they sequenced expressed TCRB transcripts. Sequencing of naive, central memory and regulatory T cell samples gave an average of roughly 3.5 million reads. Measured with immunoSEQ multiplex PCR; TCRdb has only the in-frame clones, and not every one. The sample contains just over 450,000 clones, around 30% of which appear only once.

The chain employs TRBV30 and TRBJ2-1; D unclear. The TCR comes from a man younger than 35 in good health. The sequenced material came from naive CD4+ T cells from blood. The CDR3 DNA follows: TGTGCCTGGACTGAAGGAAAGCGCTATGAGCAGTTCTTC. Amino acid sequence: CAWTEGKRYEQFF. Using reference TRBV30 and TRBJ2-1 for the parts outside the CDR3, the full variable domain is SQTIHQWPATLVQPVGSPLSLECTVEGTSNPNLYWYRQAAGRGLQLLFYSVGIGQISSEVPQNLSASRPQDRQFILSSKKLLLSDSGFYLCAWTEGKRYEQFFGPGTRLTVL.